These 2 T cell receptor beta chains were sequenced from one sample in a study of blood T cell repertoires in COVID-19. Measured with immunoSEQ multiplex PCR; TCRdb has only the in-frame clones, and not every one. Among about 230,000 clones listed, 75% to 85% were seen once. The material sequenced was peripheral blood. The receptor set was obtained from a woman in her thirties or forties who had recovered from COVID-19.

The chain combines TRBV19 with TRBJ1-5, with 8 bases matching TRBD1. CDR1 is LNHDA and CDR2 is SQIVND in the germline V gene (reference sequence). V lost 3 bases to trimming and J lost 4 bases; unmatched junction nucleotides: 8. The CDR3 has 16 residues. CDR3 bases: TGTGCCAGTAGTATCGACAGGGGTGGTTTTAATCAGCCCCAGCATTTT. As protein: CASSIDRGGFNQPQHF.

The chain couples TRBV5-4 to TRBJ2-3; 11 positions agree with TRBD2. The CDR3 is 17 amino acids. Trimming at V came to 1 base and at J to 5 bases, leaving 9 bases not matched to a gene. CDR1 is SGHNT and CDR2 is YYREEE in the germline V gene (reference sequence). This CDR3 is CASSLYVAGGLGDTQYF. The CDR3 region has the DNA TGTGCCAGCAGCTTGTACGTAGCGGGGGGGCTTGGAGATACGCAGTATTTT.